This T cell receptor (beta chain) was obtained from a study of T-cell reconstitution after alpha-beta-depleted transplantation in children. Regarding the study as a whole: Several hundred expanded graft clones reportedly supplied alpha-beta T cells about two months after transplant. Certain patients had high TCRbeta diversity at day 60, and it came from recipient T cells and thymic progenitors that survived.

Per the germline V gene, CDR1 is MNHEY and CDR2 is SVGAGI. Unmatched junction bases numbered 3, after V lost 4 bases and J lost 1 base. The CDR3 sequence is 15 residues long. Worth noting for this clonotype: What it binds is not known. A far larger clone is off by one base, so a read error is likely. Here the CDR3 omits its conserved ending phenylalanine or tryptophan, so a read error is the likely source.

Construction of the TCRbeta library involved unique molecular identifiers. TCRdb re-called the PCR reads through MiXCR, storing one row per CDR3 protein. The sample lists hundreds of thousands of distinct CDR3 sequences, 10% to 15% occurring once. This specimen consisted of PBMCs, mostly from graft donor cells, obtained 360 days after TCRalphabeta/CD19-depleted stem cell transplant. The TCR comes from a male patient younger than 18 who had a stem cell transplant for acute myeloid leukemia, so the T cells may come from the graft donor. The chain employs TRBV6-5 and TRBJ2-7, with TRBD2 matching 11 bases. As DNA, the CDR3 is TGTGCCAGCAGTTCTCTAGCGGGAGGTTCCTACGAGCAGTACTCC. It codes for CASSSLAGGSYEQYS.